Presented here are 9 T cell receptor beta chains from one specimen sequenced in a study of blood T cell repertoires in COVID-19. Sequencing used immunoSEQ multiplex PCR; TCRdb keeps in-frame clones, though not all of them. The data hold some 180,000 clones, with 70% to 85% observed a single time. The specimen sequenced was peripheral blood. The receptor source for this set is a human donor in a cohort sampled during active COVID-19.

The V gene is TRBV29-1, the J gene TRBJ2-7; D possibly corresponds to TRBD1 (5 bases). The CDR3 length is 11 residues. The V gene's germline CDR1 is SQVTM and CDR2 ANQGSEA. The CDR3 sequence: CSTRETYEQYF. CDR3 in DNA: TGCAGTACCAGGGAAACCTACGAGCAGTACTTC.

The sample holds one count of this clone. The chain carries TRBV4-1 and TRBJ2-1; perhaps TRBD2 as D (7 bases). Trimming left V 2 bases short and J 6 bases short, with 26 bases between. This CDR3 is built from 19 residues. CDR1 MGHRA and CDR2 YSYEKL come from the germline V gene. The CDR3 nucleotides are TGCGCCAGCAGCCAACCAGTCAGGGGCGGGGGAGCCCAGGGCAATGAGCAGTTCTTC. Residues: CASSQPVRGGGAQGNEQFF.

CDR3 coding DNA: TGCGCCAGCAGCCAAGATCCCGGCGGCGGAAACACCATATATTTT. This sequence encodes CASSQDPGGGNTIYF. This chain links TRBV4-1 with TRBJ1-3; D gene uncertain. Germline V gives CDR1 MGHRA, CDR2 YSYEKL. V lost 0 bases and J lost 4, with 10 bases in between. This CDR3 region has 15 residues.

The genes are TRBV7-2 and TRBJ1-5, with D possibly matching TRBD1 (6 bases). Germline V gene lookup returns CDR1 SGHTA and CDR2 FQGNSA. The CDR3 covers 14 residues. V was cut by 5 bases and J by 2 bases, with 10 bases left in between. CDR3 sequence reads: CASSGSGGNQPQHF. The CDR3 DNA is TGTGCCAGCAGCGGGTCAGGGGGCAATCAGCCCCAGCATTTT.

This clone was recorded once. J is TRBJ2-1 and V is TRBV7-6; weak D call: TRBD1 (8 bases). Looked up from germline, CDR1 is SGHVS and CDR2 is FNYEAQ. The CDR3 length is 18 residues. The V end was cut by 5 bases, the J end by 5 bases, with 25 bases between. CDR3 sequence reads: CASSVRTGRVRSNNEQFF. CDR3 nucleotides: TGTGCCAGCAGCGTAAGGACAGGGAGGGTAAGGTCTAACAATGAGCAGTTCTTC.

This clone appeared a few times. The chain has TRBV29-1 and TRBJ1-1; D is undetermined. Germline-derived CDR1 and CDR2 are SQVTM and ANQGSEA. This CDR3 region has 13 residues. The V end lost 5 bases, the J end lost 1 base, and 11 bases lay between the germline ends. CDR3 sequence (DNA): TGCAGCGTTTCCGGGGTGGGGAACACTGAAGCTTTCTTT. Protein product: CSVSGVGNTEAFF.

This chain's CDR3 is CASSFLAGGWDTQYF. The CDR3 nucleotides are TGTGCCAGCAGCTTTCTAGCGGGGGGGTGGGATACGCAGTATTTT. The J gene is TRBJ2-3, the V gene TRBV11-2; TRBD2 matches at 12 bases. Germline CDR1 SGHAT, CDR2 FQNNGV. V was pared by 3 bases and J by 6 bases, with 4 bases of the junction left unmatched. This CDR3 has 15 amino acids.

The J gene is TRBJ1-2, the V gene TRBV10-3; perhaps TRBD1 as D (5 bases). CDR3 length equals 14 residues. The V and J ends lost 0 bases and 8 bases respectively, with 13 bases between them. CDR1 and CDR2 (germline): ENHRY, SYGVKD. The CDR3 coding sequence is TGTGCCATCAGTGAGTCCCCAGGGCGAGGAGGCTACACCTTC. Encoded protein: CAISESPGRGGYTF.

This chain uses TRBV19 with TRBJ1-1; D unclear. The CDR3 has 14 amino acids. V was clipped by 6 bases and J by 0 bases, with 11 bases between them. CDR1 and CDR2 from the germline V gene are LNHDA and SQIVND (reference sequence). The CDR3 sequence is CASSFTRLNTEAFF. DNA for the CDR3: TGTGCCAGTAGCTTTACCAGGTTGAACACTGAAGCTTTCTTT. Variable domain in full (rest from reference TRBV19 and TRBJ1-1): DGGITQSPKYLFRKEGQNVTLSCEQNLNHDAMYWYRQDPGQGLRLIYYSQIVNDFQKGDIAEGYSVSREKKESFPLTVTSAQKNPTAFYLCASSFTRLNTEAFFGQGTRLTVV.